This T cell receptor beta chain appears in the sequencing data of a study of T-cell memory formation after mild COVID-19 (dated by TCRdb to the early 2020s). About the full investigation: TCR sequence clusters from the two donors were largely donor specific. Longitudinal TCRalpha and TCRbeta repertoire sequencing tracked T-cell clones expanding and contracting after mild COVID-19 in two donors. Two young, previously healthy adult volunteers made up the cohort, one male and one female. What the authors observed across the whole study: From day 15 to 85, contracting clones showed balanced CD4/CD8 phenotypes, whereas a second wave of clones that expanded from day 15 to 37 leaned towards CD4+. Some responding clones were detected in pre-infection memory, which suggested that pre-existing cross-reactive memory T cells had joined the SARS-CoV-2 response. Only two mild cases were covered by the study, and larger cohorts that include severe cases with pre-infection samples were considered necessary. Contracting CD4+ clones appeared mostly in the CM and EM memory subsets, whereas CD8+ clones were enriched in EMRA. The second-wave clones that peaked on day 37 were not confirmed to be SARS-CoV-2 specific.

The sequencing machine was an Illumina NovaSeq 6000. TCRalpha and TCRbeta cDNA libraries were built by 5'RACE with constant-segment primers, adding sample barcodes and unique molecular identifiers. RNA was extracted from every sample with Trizol reagent. Amplification of the libraries took two PCR steps, and the second step added a second sample barcode plus Illumina TruSeq adapters. Sequencing of libraries was performed on an Illumina NovaSeq with 2 x 150 bp paired-end reads. Concerning the study's data processing: With migec v1.2.7, reads were demultiplexed and then collapsed into UMI-guided consensus sequences. Using mixcr v2.1.11, UMI consensuses were aligned to TRA and TRB V and J templates and then assembled into clonotypes. Clonotypes were classified as expanded or contracted when called significant by both edgeR and NoisET, with noise models trained on biological replicates. For edgeR calls, the thresholds were a false discovery rate-adjusted p below 0.01 and a log2 fold-change of 1. PCA with hierarchical clustering of max-normalized trajectories of the 1000 most abundant clonotypes was used as exploratory dynamics analysis. The CD4 or CD8 phenotype of responding clones was assigned using the separately sequenced CD4+ and CD8+ repertoires. The public reads were reprocessed in TCRdb via fastp at Q25 and MiXCR, keeping in-frame beta chains. Each CDR3 protein appears once, grouped with its most common genes and DNA. These V and J calls rely on TCRdb rather than the paper's analysis. For this sample there are 210,000 or so distinct CDR3 sequences; 27% appear just once. The ten biggest clones cover roughly an eighth of the sample.

Trimming takes 1 base from V and 6 bases from J, and the germline ends sit 9 bases apart. According to the germline V gene (reference sequence), CDR1 reads LNHDA and CDR2 reads SQIVND. Measured from the cysteine to the phenylalanine, the CDR3 is 13 residues long. The sequence is cut down to CDR3 DNA, 39 bases in frame from base 1. Ficoll-Paque density gradient centrifugation was the method used to isolate PBMCs. This clonotype was counted between two and nine times. The antigen it recognizes is unknown. Base qualities are missing; no much larger clone stands one base away. The receptor was isolated from an adult woman who had mild COVID-19 (a few samples of this study predate the infection). The sample titles of this study are shuffled in the database, so cell type and time point are left out; the donor was told from shared clones. The sequenced sample consisted of PBMCs or a T cell subset sorted from them (not recorded which). The rearrangement combines TRBV19 with TRBJ1-1, and the D gene may be TRBD1, 6 bases matching. CDR3 protein: CASSIVTGAEAFF. The base sequence is TGTGCCAGTAGTATAGTGACAGGCGCTGAAGCTTTCTTT.